This T cell receptor (beta chain) came from a study of OX40 agonist ivuxolimab in advanced cancers. Study details: At around 83% male, the cohort had a mean age of 60 years, ranging from about 20 to 80.

CDR1 is SGDLS, CDR2 YYNGEE, per germline. There are 12 residues in the CDR3. V was clipped by 2 bases and J by 12 bases; unmatched bases: 7. The method was immunoSEQ multiplex PCR; TCRdb's version includes in-frame clones alone and lacks a portion of them. The data contain approximately 72,000 clones, 84% of them singletons. The sample consisted of CD4+ or CD8+ T cells sorted from blood, taken in a trial of the OX40 agonist ivuxolimab. The receptor's source is an adult with an advanced solid tumor such as melanoma, head and neck, liver or kidney cancer. This chain connects TRBV9 to TRBJ1-1; 7 bases are a match to TRBD1. CDR3 sequence: CASSVRQGSTFF. The CDR3 coding sequence is TGTGCCAGCAGCGTCAGACAGGGTTCAACTTTCTTT.